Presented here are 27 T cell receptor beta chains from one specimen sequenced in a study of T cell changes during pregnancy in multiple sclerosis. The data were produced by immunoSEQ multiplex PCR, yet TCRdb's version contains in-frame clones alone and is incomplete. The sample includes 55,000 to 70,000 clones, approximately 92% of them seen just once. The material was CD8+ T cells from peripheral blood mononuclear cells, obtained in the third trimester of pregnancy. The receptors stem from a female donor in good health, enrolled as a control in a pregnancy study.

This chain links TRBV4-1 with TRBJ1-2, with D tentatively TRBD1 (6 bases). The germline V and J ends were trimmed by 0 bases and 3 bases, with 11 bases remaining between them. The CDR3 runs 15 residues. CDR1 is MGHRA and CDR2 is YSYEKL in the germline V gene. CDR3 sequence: CASSQDGGGDYGYTF. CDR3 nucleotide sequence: TGCGCCAGCAGCCAAGATGGAGGGGGGGACTATGGCTACACCTTC.

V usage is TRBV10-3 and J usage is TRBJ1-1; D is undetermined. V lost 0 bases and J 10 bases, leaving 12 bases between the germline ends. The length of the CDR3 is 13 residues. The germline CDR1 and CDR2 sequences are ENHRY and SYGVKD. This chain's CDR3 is CAISESSTGIAFF. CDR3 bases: TGTGCCATCAGTGAGTCGAGTACTGGTATAGCTTTCTTT.

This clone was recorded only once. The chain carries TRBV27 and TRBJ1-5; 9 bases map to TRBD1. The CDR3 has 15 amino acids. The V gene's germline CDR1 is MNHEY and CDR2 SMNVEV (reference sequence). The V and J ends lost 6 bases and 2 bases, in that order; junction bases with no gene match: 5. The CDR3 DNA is TGTGCCAGCAGATCTCGACAGGGGGGCAATCAGCCCCAGCATTTT. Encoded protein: CASRSRQGGNQPQHF.

CDR3 sequence reads: CASSDTNSYEQYF. Written as DNA, the CDR3 is TGTGCCAGCAGCGATACAAATTCCTACGAGCAGTACTTC. This chain uses TRBV7-3 with TRBJ2-7, with D hard to call. Germline CDR1 reads SGHTA; CDR2 reads FQGTGA. This CDR3 contains 13 residues. V was shortened by 5 bases and J by 1 base, with 9 bases between the two germline ends.

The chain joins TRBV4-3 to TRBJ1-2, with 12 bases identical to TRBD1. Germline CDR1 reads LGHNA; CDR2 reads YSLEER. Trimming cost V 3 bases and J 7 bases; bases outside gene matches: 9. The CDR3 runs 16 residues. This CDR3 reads CASSQAGTGGFRGYTF. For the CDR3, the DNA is TGCGCCAGCAGCCAGGCGGGGACAGGGGGCTTTCGTGGCTACACCTTC.

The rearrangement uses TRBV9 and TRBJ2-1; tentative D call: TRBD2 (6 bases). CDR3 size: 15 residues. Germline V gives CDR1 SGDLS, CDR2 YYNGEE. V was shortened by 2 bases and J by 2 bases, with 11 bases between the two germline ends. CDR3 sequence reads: CASSVGDSPYNEQFF. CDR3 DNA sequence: TGTGCCAGCAGCGTCGGGGACTCTCCCTACAATGAGCAGTTCTTC.

CDR3 in amino acids: CATVRGNEQFF. Written as DNA, the CDR3 is TGTGCCACTGTGCGGGGAAATGAGCAGTTCTTC. V usage is TRBV7-6 and J usage is TRBJ2-1, with a weak D call TRBD2 (6 bases). Per the germline V gene, CDR1 is SGHVS and CDR2 is FNYEAQ. The CDR3 contains 11 residues. Trimming took 10 bases from V and 7 from J, leaving 11 bases between them.

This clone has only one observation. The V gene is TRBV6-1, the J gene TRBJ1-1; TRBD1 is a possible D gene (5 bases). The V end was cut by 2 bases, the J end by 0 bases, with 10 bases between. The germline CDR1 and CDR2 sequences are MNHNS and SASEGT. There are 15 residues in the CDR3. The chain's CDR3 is CASSERGQLNTEAFF. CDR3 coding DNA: TGTGCCAGCAGTGAAAGGGGCCAGTTGAACACTGAAGCTTTCTTT.

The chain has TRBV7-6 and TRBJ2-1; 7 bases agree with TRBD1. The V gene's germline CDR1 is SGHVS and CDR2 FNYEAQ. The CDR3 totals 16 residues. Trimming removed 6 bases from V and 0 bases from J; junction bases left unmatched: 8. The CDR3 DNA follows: TGTGCCAGCAGGATAACCGGGACAGCCTCCTACAATGAGCAGTTCTTC. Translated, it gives CASRITGTASYNEQFF.

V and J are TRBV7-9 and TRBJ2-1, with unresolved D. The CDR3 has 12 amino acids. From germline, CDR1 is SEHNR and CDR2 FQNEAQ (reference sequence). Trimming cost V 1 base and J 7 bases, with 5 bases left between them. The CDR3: CASSLVENEQFF. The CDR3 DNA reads TGTGCCAGCAGCTTAGTGGAGAATGAGCAGTTCTTC. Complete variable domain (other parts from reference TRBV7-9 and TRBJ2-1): DTGVSQNPRHKITKRGQNVTFRCDPISEHNRLYWYRQTLGQGPEFLTYFQNEAQLEKSRLLSDRFSAERPKGSFSTLEIQRTEQGDSAMYLCASSLVENEQFFGPGTRLTVL.

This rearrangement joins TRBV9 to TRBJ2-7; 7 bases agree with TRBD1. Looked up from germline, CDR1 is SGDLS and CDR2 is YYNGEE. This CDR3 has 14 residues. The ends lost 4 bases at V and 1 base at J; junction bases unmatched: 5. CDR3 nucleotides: TGTGCCAGCAGCCCAGAGGGGGCGTCCTACGAGCAGTACTTC. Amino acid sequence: CASSPEGASYEQYF.

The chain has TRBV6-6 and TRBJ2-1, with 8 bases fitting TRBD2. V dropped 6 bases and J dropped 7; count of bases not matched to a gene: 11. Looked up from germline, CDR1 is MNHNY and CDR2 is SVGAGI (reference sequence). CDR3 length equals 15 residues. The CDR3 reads CASSLRGLASNEQFF. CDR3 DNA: TGTGCCAGCAGCCTCCGAGGACTAGCCTCGAATGAGCAGTTCTTC.

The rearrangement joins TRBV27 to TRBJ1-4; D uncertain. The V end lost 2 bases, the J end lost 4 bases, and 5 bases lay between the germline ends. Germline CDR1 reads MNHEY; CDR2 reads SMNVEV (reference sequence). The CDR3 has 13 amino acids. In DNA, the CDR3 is TGTGCCAGCAGTTTAGTCTATAATGAAAAACTGTTTTTT. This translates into CASSLVYNEKLFF.

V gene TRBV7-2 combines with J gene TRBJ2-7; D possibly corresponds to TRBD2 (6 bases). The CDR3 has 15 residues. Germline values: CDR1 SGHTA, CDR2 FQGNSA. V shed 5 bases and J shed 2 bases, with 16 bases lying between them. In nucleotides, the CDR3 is TGTGCCAGCAGCCCCCCCGGGGGTCTCCCCTACGAGCAGTACTTC. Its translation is CASSPPGGLPYEQYF. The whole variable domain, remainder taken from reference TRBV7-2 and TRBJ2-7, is GAGVSQSPSNKVTEKGKDVELRCDPISGHTALYWYRQSLGQGLEFLIYFQGNSAPDKSGLPSDRFSAERTGGSVSTLTIQRTQQEDSAVYLCASSPPGGLPYEQYFGPGTRLTVT.

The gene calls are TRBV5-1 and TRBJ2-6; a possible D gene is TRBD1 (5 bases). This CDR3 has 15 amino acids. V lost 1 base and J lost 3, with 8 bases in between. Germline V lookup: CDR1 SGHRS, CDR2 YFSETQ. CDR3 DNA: TGCGCCAGCAGCTTGACAGGTGATGGGGCCAACGTCCTGACTTTC. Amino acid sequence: CASSLTGDGANVLTF.

In DNA form, the CDR3 reads TGTGCCAGCAGTGCGGGACAGATAGAAGCTTTCTTT. Its translation is CASSAGQIEAFF. The V and J genes are TRBV2 and TRBJ1-1, with TRBD1 matching over 7 bases. With V trimmed by 4 bases and J by 8 bases, 4 bases remained unmatched. The CDR3 runs to 12 residues. CDR1 is SNHLY, CDR2 FYNNEI, per germline.

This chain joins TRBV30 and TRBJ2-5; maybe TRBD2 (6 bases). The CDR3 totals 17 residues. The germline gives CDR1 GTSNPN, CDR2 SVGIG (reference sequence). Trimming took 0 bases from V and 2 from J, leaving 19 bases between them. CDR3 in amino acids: CAWSVLVKGTLQETQYF. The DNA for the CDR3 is TGTGCCTGGAGTGTACTGGTCAAGGGGACTCTTCAAGAGACCCAGTACTTC.

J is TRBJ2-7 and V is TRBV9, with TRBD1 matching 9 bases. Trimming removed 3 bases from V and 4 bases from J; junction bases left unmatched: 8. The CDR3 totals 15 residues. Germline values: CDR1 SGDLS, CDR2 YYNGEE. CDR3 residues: CASSGGTGTPYEQYF. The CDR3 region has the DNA TGTGCCAGCAGCGGCGGGACAGGGACCCCGTACGAGCAGTACTTC. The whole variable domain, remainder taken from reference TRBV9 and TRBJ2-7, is DSGVTQTPKHLITATGQRVTLRCSPRSGDLSVYWYQQSLDQGLQFLIQYYNGEERAKGNILERFSAQQFPDLHSELNLSSLELGDSALYFCASSGGTGTPYEQYFGPGTRLTVT.

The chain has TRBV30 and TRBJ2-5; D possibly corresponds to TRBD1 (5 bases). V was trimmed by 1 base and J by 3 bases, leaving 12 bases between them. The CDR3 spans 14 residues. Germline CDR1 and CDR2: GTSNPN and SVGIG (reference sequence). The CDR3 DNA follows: TGTGCCTGGAGTGGACGGGTGACAGAAGAGACCCAGTACTTC. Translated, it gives CAWSGRVTEETQYF.

The CDR3 sequence: CASRSRGAHGYTF. In DNA, the CDR3 is TGTGCCAGTAGGTCCCGGGGGGCGCATGGCTACACCTTC. The V call is TRBV19, the J call TRBJ1-2; tentatively, D is TRBD1 (6 bases). The CDR3 totals 13 residues. V shed 6 bases and J shed 6 bases, with 14 bases lying between them. Germline lookup yields CDR1 LNHDA and CDR2 SQIVND (reference sequence).

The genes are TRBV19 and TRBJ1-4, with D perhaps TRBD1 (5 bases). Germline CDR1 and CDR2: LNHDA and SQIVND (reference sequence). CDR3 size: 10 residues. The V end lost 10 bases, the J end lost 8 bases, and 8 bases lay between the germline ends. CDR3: CATRGEKLFF. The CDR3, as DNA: TGTGCCACTCGGGGGGAAAAACTGTTTTTT. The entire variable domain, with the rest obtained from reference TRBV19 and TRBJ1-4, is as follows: DGGITQSPKYLFRKEGQNVTLSCEQNLNHDAMYWYRQDPGQGLRLIYYSQIVNDFQKGDIAEGYSVSREKKESFPLTVTSAQKNPTAFYLCATRGEKLFFGSGTQLSVL.

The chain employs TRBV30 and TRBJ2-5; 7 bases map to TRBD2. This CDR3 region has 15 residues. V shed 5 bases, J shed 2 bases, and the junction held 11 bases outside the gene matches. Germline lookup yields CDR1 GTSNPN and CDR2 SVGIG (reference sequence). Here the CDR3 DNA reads TGTGCCTGGGCGGGGATCTCGGGGGGACAAGAGACCCAGTACTTC. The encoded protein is CAWAGISGGQETQYF.

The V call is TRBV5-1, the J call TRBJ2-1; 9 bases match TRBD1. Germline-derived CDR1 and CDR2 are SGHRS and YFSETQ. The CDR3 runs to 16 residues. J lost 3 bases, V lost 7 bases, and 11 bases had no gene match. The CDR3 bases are TGCGCCAGCTCCCTTATGAGGACAGGGGACTACAATGAGCAGTTCTTC. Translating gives CASSLMRTGDYNEQFF.

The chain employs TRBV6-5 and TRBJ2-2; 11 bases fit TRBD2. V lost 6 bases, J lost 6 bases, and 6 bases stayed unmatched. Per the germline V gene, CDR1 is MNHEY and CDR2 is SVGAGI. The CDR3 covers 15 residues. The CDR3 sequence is CASRGVAGGSGELFF. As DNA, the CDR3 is TGTGCCAGCAGGGGGGTAGCGGGGGGGTCCGGGGAGCTGTTTTTT.

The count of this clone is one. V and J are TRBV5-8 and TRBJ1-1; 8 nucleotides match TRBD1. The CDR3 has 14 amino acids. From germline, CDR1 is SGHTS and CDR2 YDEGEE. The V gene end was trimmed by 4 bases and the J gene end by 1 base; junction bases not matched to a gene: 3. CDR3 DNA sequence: TGTGCCAGCAGCCCAGGGACAGGGAACACTGAAGCTTTCTTT. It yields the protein CASSPGTGNTEAFF.

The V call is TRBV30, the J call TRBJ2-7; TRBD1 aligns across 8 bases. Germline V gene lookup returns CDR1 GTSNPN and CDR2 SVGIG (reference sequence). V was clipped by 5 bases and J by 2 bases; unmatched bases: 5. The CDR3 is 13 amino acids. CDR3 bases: TGTGCCTGGGGGACAGGAGCCACCTACGAGCAGTACTTC. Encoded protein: CAWGTGATYEQYF.

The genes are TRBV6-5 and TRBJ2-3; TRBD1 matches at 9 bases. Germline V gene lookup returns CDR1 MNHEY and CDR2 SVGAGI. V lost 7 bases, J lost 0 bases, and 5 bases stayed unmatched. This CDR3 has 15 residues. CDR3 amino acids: CASNPTGGSTDTQYF. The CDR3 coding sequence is TGTGCCAGCAATCCGACAGGGGGGAGCACAGATACGCAGTATTTT.